This TCR beta chain was sequenced in a study of T cell clones after liver transplantation. The CDR3 is 16 residues long. Germline-derived CDR1 and CDR2 are SGDLS and YYNGEE. V dropped 2 bases and J dropped 4; count of bases not matched to a gene: 9. This clone appeared once. Sequenced by immunoSEQ multiplex PCR; TCRdb stores in-frame clones only, minus some. In the table there are over 50,000 clones, about 88% of which are singletons. The sample here was CD4+ T cells from blood, taken before liver transplant. The V call is TRBV9, the J call TRBJ2-3, with 8 bases identical to TRBD2. This receptor was taken from a human donor who received a liver transplant. The CDR3 loop reads CASSVLRGGLSDTQYF. The CDR3 nucleotides are TGTGCCAGCAGCGTGTTACGGGGGGGCCTCTCAGATACGCAGTATTTT.